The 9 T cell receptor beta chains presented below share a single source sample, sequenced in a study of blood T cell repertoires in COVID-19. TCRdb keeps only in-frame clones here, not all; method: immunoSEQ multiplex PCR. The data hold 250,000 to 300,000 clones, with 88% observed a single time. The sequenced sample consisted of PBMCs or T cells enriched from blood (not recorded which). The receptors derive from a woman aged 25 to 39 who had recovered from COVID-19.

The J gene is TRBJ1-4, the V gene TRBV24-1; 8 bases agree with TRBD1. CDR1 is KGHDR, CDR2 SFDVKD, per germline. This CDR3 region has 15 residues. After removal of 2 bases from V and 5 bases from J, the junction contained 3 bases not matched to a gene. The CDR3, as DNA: TGTGCCACCAGTGATTCGCGGACAGGGAATGAAAAACTGTTTTTT. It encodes CATSDSRTGNEKLFF.

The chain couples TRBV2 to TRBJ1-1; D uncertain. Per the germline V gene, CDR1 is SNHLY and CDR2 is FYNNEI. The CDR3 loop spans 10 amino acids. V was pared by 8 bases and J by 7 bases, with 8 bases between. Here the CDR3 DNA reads TGTGCCAGCCTGAGAAGTGAAGCTTTCTTT. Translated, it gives CASLRSEAFF. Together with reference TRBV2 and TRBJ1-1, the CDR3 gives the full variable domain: EPEVTQTPSHQVTQMGQEVILRCVPISNHLYFYWYRQILGQKVEFLVSFYNNEISEKSEIFDDQFSVERPDGSNFTLKIRSTKLEDSAMYFCASLRSEAFFGQGTRLTVV.

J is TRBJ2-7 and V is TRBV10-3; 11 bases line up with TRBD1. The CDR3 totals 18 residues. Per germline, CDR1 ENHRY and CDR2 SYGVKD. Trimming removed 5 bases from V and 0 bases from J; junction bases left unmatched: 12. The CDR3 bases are TGTGCCATCAGTCCTAGGGGACAGGGGGACTTGAGCTCCTACGAGCAGTACTTC. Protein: CAISPRGQGDLSSYEQYF.

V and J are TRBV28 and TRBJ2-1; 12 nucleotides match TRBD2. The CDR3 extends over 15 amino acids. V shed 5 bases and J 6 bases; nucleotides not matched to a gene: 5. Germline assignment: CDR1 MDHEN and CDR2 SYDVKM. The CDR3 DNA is TGTGCCAGCAGTCCTCTAGCGGGGGGGCTCAATGAGCAGTTCTTC. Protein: CASSPLAGGLNEQFF.

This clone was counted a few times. CDR3 sequence: CASRPGQGLVVQEKLFF. CDR3 nucleotide sequence: TGCGCCAGCAGGCCCGGACAGGGATTGGTCGTACAGGAAAAACTGTTTTTT. V gene TRBV5-1 combines with J gene TRBJ1-4, with 8 bases matching TRBD1. The length of the CDR3 is 17 residues. With 5 bases clipped from V and 8 bases from J, the junction kept 17 bases outside the gene matches. In germline, CDR1 is SGHRS, CDR2 YFSETQ. The variable domain in full, with the rest retrieved from reference TRBV5-1 and TRBJ1-4, is KAGVTQTPRYLIKTRGQQVTLSCSPISGHRSVSWYQQTPGQGLQFLFEYFSETQRNKGNFPGRFSGRQFSNSRSEMNVSTLELGDSALYLCASRPGQGLVVQEKLFFGSGTQLSVL.

CDR3 region: CASSPPIGGIGEQFF. Written as DNA, the CDR3 is TGTGCCAGCTCACCACCGATTGGAGGGATAGGTGAGCAGTTCTTC. The gene calls are TRBV18 and TRBJ2-1; D perhaps matches TRBD2 (6 bases). The CDR3 loop spans 15 amino acids. Germline loops: CDR1 KGHSH, CDR2 LQKENI. The V gene lost 0 bases and the J gene lost 9 bases, with 15 bases spanning the gap.

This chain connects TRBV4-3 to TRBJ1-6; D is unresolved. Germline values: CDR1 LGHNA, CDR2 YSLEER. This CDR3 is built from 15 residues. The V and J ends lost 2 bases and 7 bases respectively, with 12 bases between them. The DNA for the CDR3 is TGCGCCAGCAGCCAAACGTGGAGTACAAATTCACCCCTCCACTTT. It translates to CASSQTWSTNSPLHF.

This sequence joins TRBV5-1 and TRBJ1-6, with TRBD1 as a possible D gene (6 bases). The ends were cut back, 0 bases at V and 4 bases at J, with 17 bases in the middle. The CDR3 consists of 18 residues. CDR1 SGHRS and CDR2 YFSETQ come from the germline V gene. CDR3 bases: TGCGCCAGCAGCTTGGGGGGGTCGACAGGCTCTTATAATTCACCCCTCCACTTT. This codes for CASSLGGSTGSYNSPLHF.

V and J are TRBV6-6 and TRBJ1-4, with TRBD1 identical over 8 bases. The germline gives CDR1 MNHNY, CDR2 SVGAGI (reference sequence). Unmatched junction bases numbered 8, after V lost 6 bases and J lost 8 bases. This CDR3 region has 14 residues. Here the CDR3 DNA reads TGTGCCAGCAGCCGCGGGACAGGTCACGAAAAACTGTTTTTT. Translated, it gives CASSRGTGHEKLFF.